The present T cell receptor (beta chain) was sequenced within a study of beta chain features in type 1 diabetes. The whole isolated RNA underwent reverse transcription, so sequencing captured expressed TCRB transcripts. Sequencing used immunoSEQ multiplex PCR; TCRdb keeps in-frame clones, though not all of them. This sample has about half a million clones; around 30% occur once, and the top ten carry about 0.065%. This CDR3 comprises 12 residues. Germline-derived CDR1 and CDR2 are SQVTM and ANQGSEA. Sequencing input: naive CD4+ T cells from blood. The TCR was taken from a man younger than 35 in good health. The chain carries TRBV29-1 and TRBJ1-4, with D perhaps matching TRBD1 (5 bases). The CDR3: CSGRGASEKLFF. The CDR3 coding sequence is TGCAGTGGGAGGGGCGCAAGTGAAAAACTGTTTTTT.